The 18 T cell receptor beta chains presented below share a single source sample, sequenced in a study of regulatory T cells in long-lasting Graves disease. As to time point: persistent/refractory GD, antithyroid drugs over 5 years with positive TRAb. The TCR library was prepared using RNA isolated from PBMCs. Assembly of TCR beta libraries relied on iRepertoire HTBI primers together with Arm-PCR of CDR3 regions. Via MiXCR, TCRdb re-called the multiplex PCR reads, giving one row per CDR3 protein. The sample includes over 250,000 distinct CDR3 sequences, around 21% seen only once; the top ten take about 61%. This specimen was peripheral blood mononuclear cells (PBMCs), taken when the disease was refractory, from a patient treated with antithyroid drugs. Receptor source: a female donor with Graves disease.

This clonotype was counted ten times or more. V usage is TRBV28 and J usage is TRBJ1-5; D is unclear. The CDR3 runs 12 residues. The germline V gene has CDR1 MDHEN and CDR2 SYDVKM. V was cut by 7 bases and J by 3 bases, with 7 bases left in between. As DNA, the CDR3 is TGTGCCAGCACCCCCTACAATCAGCCCCAGCATTTT. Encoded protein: CASTPYNQPQHF. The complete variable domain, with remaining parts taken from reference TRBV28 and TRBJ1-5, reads DVKVTQSSRYLVKRTGEKVFLECVQDMDHENMFWYRQDPGLGLRLIYFSYDVKMKEKGDIPEGYSVSREKKERFSLILESASTNQTSMYLCASTPYNQPQHFGDGTRLSIL.

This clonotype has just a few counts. This CDR3 is CAWSPGGTGGRTEAFF. DNA for the CDR3: TGTGCCTGGAGCCCTGGTGGGACAGGGGGCCGAACTGAAGCTTTCTTT. The V call is TRBV30, the J call TRBJ1-1, with 12 bases matching TRBD1. CDR3 size: 16 residues. The germline V gene has CDR1 GTSNPN and CDR2 SVGIG (reference sequence). V lost 3 bases, J lost 5 bases, and 10 bases stayed unmatched.

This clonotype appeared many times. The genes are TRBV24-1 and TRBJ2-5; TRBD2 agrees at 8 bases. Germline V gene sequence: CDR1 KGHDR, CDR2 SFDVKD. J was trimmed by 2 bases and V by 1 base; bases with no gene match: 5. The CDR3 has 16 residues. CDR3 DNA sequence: TGTGCCACCAGTGATTTTGCGGGAGGAGGGCAAGAGACCCAGTACTTC. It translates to CATSDFAGGGQETQYF.

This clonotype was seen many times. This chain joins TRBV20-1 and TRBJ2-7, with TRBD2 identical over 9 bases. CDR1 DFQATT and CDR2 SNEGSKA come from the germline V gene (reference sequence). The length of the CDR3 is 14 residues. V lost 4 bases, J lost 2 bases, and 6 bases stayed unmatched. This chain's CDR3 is CSATPSGKTYEQYF. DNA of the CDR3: TGCAGTGCTACCCCTAGCGGGAAGACCTACGAGCAGTACTTC.

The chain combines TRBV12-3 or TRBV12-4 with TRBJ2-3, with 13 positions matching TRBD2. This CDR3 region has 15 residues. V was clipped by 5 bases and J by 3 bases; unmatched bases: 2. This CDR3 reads CASSGLAGATDTQYF. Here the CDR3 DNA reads TGTGCCAGCAGTGGACTAGCGGGAGCAACAGATACGCAGTATTTT.

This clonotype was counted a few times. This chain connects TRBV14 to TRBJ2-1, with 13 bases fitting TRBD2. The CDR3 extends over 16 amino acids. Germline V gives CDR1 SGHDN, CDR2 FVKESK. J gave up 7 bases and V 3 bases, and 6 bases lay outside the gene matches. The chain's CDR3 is CASSQGLAGSFNEQFF. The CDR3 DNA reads TGTGCCAGCAGCCAGGGACTAGCGGGATCGTTTAATGAGCAGTTCTTC.

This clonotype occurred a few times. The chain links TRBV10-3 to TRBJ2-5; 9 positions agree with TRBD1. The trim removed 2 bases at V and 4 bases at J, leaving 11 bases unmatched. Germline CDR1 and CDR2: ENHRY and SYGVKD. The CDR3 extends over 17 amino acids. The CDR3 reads CAISEGLQGARGETQYF. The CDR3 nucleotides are TGTGCCATCAGTGAGGGGCTACAGGGGGCGCGAGGAGAGACCCAGTACTTC.

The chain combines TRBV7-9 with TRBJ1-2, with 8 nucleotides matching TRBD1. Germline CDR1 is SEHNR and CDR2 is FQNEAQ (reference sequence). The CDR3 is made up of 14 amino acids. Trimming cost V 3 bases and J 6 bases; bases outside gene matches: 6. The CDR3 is CASSFRTGRDGYTF. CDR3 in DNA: TGTGCCAGCAGCTTCCGGACAGGGAGGGATGGCTACACCTTC.

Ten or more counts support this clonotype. Here the CDR3 reads CASRNRQTHYEQYF. CDR3 sequence (DNA): TGTGCCAGCAGGAACCGACAGACCCACTACGAGCAGTACTTC. The chain links TRBV28 to TRBJ2-7, with D possibly matching TRBD1 (5 bases). The CDR3 has 14 residues. Trimming shortened V by 6 bases and J by 3 bases, and 15 bases separated the two germline ends. The germline V gene encodes CDR1 MDHEN and CDR2 SYDVKM.

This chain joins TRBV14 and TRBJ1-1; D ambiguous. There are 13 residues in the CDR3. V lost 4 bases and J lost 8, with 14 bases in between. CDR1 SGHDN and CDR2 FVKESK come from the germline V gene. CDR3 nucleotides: TGTGCCAGCAGCCCACAGAACTCTCCCGAAGCTTTCTTT. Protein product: CASSPQNSPEAFF. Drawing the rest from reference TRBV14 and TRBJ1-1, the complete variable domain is EAGVTQFPSHSVIEKGQTVTLRCDPISGHDNLYWYRRVMGKEIKFLLHFVKESKQDESGMPNNRFLAERTGGTYSTLKVQPAELEDSGVYFCASSPQNSPEAFFGQGTRLTVV.

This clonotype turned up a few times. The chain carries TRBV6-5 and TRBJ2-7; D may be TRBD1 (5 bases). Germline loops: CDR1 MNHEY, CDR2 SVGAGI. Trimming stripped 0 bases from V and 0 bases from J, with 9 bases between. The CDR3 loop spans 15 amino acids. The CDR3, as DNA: TGTGCCAGCAGTTACTCGCGACAGTTCTCCTACGAGCAGTACTTC. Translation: CASSYSRQFSYEQYF.

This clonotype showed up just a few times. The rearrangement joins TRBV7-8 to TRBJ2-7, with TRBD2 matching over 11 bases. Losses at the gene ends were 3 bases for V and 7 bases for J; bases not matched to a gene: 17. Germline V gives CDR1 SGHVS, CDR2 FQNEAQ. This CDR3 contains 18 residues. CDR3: CASSFRATIAGGYAEQYF. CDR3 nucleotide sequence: TGTGCCAGCAGCTTTCGTGCAACTATAGCGGGAGGGTATGCGGAGCAGTACTTC.

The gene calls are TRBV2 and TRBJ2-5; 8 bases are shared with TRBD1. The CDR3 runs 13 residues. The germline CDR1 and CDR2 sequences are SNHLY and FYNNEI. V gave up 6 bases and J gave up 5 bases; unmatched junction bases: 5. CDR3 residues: CASRGTGLETQYF. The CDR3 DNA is TGTGCCAGCAGGGGGACAGGCCTGGAGACCCAGTACTTC. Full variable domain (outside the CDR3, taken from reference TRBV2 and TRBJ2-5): EPEVTQTPSHQVTQMGQEVILRCVPISNHLYFYWYRQILGQKVEFLVSFYNNEISEKSEIFDDQFSVERPDGSNFTLKIRSTKLEDSAMYFCASRGTGLETQYFGPGTRLLVL.

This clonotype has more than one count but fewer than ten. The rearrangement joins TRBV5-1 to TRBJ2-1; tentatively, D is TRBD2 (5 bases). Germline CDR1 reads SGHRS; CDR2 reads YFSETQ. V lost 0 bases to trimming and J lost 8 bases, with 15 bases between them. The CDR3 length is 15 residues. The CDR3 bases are TGCGCCAGCAGCTTGGGGATAGCGAGAGGAGATGAGCAGTTCTTC. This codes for CASSLGIARGDEQFF.

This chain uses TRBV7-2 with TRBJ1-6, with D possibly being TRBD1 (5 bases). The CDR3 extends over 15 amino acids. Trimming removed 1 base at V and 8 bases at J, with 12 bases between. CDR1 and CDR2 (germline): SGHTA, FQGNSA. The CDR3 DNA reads TGTGCCAGCAGCTTAGGGGACTCCTACTATTCACCCCTCCACTTT. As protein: CASSLGDSYYSPLHF.

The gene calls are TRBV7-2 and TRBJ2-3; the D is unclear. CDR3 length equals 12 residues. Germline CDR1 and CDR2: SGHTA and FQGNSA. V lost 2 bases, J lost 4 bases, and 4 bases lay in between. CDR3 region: CASSLRSDTQYF. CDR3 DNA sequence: TGTGCCAGCAGCTTAAGGTCAGATACGCAGTATTTT.

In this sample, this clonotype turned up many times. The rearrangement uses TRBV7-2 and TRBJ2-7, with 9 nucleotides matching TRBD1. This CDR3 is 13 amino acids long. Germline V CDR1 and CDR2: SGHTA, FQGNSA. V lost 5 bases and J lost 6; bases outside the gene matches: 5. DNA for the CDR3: TGTGCCAGCAGCCGGGACAGGGTTGCCGAGCAGTACTTC. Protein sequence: CASSRDRVAEQYF.

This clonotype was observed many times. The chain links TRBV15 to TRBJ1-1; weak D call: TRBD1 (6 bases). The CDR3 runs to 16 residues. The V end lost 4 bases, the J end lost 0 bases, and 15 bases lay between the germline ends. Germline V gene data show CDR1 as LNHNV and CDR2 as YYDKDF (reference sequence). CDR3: CATSTGADRMNTEAFF. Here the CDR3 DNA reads TGTGCCACCAGCACGGGGGCGGACCGGATGAACACTGAAGCTTTCTTT.